Here is one T cell receptor (beta chain) with its context. V lost 6 bases to trimming and J lost 5 bases, with 15 bases between them. Germline values: CDR1 MNHNY, CDR2 SVGAGI (reference sequence). The CDR3 length is 14 residues. The sample originates from a study of blood T cell repertoires in COVID-19. Study background: Spain, Italy and the United States supplied samples that represented acute and convalescent COVID-19.

Sequenced by immunoSEQ multiplex PCR; TCRdb stores in-frame clones only, minus some. The table lists 73,000 or so clones, more than 90% of them singletons. The TCR originated in a human donor with active COVID-19. The donor label of this sample is uncertain. This chain connects TRBV6-6 to TRBJ2-3; no firm D call. The specimen sequenced was peripheral blood. The CDR3 protein is CASSPTSRKDTQYF. CDR3 bases: TGTGCCAGCAGCCCTACCTCTAGGAAAGATACGCAGTATTTT.